The 3 T cell receptor beta chains presented below share a single source sample, sequenced in a study of blood T cells in healthy people across ages. Through a sample-barcoded 5' primer and a J-beta primer mix, a second PCR was run for roughly 7 to 11 cycles. TCRdb independently ran MiXCR on the 5' RACE reads; one entry per CDR3 protein. The table has about 1.4 million distinct CDR3 sequences, 45% to 70% seen once. The sequencing sample was made of blood. The receptors stem from a man aged 18 to 30 in good health.

Notes on this clonotype: A much larger clone lies a single base off, so this may be a read error. J is TRBJ2-3 and V is TRBV6-1; possible D gene TRBD1, 6 bases. V lost 0 bases and J 2 bases, leaving 9 bases between the germline ends. Germline V gene data show CDR1 as MNHNS and CDR2 as SASEGT. The CDR3 runs 15 residues. CDR3 loop: CASSEAAGDTDTQYF. The CDR3 DNA reads TGTGCCAGCAGTGAAGCGGCAGGGGACACAGATACGCAGTATTTT.

The rearrangement links TRBV12-3 or TRBV12-4 to TRBJ2-7; TRBD1 or TRBD2 may be the D gene (6 bases each). Deletions cut 8 bases from V and 2 bases from J, with 19 bases between. This CDR3 is built from 15 residues. The CDR3, as DNA: TGTGCCAGCCAAAAGGATGGGGGGCTCGCCTACGAGCAGTACTTC. It codes for CASQKDGGLAYEQYF.

The chain employs TRBV27 and TRBJ2-7; D assignment may be TRBD1 or TRBD2 (6 bases each). Germline CDR1 reads MNHEY; CDR2 reads SMNVEV (reference sequence). V was clipped by 5 bases and J by 4 bases, with 18 bases between them. This CDR3 comprises 15 residues. In DNA, the CDR3 is TGTGCCAGCAGTCCCTTGGGGGGCTTATTATACGAGCAGTACTTC. The encoded protein is CASSPLGGLLYEQYF.